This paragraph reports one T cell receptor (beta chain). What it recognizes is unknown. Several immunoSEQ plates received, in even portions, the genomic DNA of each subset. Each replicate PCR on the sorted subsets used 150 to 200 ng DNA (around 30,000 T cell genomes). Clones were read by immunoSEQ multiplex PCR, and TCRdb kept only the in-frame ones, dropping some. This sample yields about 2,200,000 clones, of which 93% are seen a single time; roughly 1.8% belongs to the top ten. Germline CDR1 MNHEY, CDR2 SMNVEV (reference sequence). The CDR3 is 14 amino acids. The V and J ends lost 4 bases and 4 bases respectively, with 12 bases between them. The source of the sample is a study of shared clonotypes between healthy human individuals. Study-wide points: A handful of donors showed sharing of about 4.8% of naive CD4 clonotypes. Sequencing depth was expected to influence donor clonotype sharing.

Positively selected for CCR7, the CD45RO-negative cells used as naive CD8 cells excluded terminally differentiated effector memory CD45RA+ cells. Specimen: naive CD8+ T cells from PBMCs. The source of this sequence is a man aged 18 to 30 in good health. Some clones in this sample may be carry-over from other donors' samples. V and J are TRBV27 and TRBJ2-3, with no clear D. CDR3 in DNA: TGTGCCAGCAGTTCGATGGTACTGCCAGATACGCAGTATTTT. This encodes CASSSMVLPDTQYF.